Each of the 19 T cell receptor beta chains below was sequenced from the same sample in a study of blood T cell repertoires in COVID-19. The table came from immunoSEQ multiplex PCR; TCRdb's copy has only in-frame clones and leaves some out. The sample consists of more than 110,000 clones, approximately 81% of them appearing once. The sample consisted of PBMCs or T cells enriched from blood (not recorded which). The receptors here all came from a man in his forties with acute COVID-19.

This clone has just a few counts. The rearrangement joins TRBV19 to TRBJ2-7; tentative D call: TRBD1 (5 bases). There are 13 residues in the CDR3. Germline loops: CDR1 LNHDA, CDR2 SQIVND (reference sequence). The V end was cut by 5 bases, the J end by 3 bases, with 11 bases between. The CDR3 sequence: CASSPKTDYEQYF. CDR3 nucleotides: TGTGCCAGTAGTCCCAAGACAGACTACGAGCAGTACTTC.

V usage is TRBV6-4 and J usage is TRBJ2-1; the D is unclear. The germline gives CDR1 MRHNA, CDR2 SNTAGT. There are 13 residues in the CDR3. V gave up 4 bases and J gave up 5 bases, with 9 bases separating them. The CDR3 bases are TGTGCCAGCAGTGTCGCCCAGGACAATGAGCAGTTCTTC. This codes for CASSVAQDNEQFF.

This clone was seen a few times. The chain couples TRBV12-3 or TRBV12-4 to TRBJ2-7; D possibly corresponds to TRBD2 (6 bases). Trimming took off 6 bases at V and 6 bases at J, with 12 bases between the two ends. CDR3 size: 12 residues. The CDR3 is CASSIFGGEQYF. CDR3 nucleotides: TGTGCCAGCAGCATATTCGGGGGCGAGCAGTACTTC.

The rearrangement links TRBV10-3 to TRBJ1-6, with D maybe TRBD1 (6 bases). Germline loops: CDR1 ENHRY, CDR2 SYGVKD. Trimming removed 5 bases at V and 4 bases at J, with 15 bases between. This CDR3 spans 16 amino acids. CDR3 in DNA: TGTGCCATCAGTTCCGACAGGAGAGGATATAATTCACCCCTCCACTTT. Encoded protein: CAISSDRRGYNSPLHF.

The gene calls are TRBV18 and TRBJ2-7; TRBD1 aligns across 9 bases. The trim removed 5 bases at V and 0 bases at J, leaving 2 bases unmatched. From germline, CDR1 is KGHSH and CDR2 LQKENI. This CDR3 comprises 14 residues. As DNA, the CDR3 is TGTGCCAGCTCAGGGACAGGGCACTCCTACGAGCAGTACTTC. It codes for CASSGTGHSYEQYF.

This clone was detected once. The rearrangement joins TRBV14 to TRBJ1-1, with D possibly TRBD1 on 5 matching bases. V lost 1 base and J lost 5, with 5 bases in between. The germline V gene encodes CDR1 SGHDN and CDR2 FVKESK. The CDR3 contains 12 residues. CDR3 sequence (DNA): TGTGCCAGCAGCCAAGGGACAACTGAAGCTTTCTTT. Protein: CASSQGTTEAFF.

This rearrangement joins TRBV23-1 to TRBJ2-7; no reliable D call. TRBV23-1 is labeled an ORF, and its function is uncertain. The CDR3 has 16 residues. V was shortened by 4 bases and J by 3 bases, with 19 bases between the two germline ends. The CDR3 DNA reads TGCGCCAGCAGTCTACCCGGTATGGCAGGCAACTACGAGCAGTACTTC. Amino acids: CASSLPGMAGNYEQYF.

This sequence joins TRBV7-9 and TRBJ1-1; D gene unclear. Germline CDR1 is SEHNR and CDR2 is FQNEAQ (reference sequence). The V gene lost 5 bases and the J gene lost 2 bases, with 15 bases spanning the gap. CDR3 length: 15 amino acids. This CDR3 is CASSPRLGRNTEAFF. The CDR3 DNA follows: TGTGCCAGCAGCCCGCGCCTTGGTCGAAACACTGAAGCTTTCTTT.

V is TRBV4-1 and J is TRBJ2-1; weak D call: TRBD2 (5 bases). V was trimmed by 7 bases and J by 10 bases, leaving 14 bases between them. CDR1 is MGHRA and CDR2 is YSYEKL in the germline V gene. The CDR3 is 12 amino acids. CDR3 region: CASTSGGIEQFF. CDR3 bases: TGCGCCAGCACGAGCGGAGGCATAGAGCAGTTCTTC.

In DNA, the CDR3 is TGTGCCAGCAGCCTGACTGGGTATTTCTACGAGCAGTACTTC. Translated: CASSLTGYFYEQYF. The chain has TRBV28 and TRBJ2-7; no clear D gene. This CDR3 spans 14 amino acids. Germline CDR1 MDHEN, CDR2 SYDVKM. Trimming removed 6 bases at V and 3 bases at J, with 15 bases between.

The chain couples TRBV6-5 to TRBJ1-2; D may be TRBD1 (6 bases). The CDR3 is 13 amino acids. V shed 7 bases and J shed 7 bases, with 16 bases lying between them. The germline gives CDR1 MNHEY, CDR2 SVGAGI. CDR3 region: CASIERDNSGYTF. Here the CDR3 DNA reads TGTGCCAGCATAGAGCGGGACAATAGTGGCTACACCTTC.

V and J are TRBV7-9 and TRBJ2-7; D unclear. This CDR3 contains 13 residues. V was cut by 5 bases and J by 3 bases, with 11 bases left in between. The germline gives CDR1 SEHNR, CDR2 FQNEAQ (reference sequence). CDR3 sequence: CASSLTQNYEQYF. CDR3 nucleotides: TGTGCCAGCAGCCTCACCCAGAACTACGAGCAGTACTTC.

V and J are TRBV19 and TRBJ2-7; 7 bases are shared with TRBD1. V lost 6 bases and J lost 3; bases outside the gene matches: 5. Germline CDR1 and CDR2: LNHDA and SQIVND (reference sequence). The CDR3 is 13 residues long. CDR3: CASRLRDSYEQYF. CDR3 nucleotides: TGTGCCAGTAGATTACGGGACAGCTACGAGCAGTACTTC. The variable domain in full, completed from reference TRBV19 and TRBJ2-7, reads DGGITQSPKYLFRKEGQNVTLSCEQNLNHDAMYWYRQDPGQGLRLIYYSQIVNDFQKGDIAEGYSVSREKKESFPLTVTSAQKNPTAFYLCASRLRDSYEQYFGPGTRLTVT.

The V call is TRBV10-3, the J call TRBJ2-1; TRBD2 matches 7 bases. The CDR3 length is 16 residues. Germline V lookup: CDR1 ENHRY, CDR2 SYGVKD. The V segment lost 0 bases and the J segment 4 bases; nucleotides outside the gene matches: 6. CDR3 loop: CAISESMAGDYNEQFF. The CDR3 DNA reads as TGTGCCATCAGTGAGTCGATGGCGGGAGATTACAATGAGCAGTTCTTC.

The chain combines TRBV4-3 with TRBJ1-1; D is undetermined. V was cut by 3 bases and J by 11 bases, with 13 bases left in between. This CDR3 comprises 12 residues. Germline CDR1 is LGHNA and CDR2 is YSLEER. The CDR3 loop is CASSQDQREAFF. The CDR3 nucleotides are TGCGCCAGCAGCCAGGATCAGAGGGAGGCTTTCTTT.

This CDR3 is CSAAGGYEQYF. CDR3 nucleotide sequence: TGCAGCGCCGCGGGGGGGTACGAGCAGTACTTC. The chain has TRBV29-1 and TRBJ2-7, with 9 bases lining up with TRBD2. The germline CDR1 and CDR2 sequences are SQVTM and ANQGSEA. The V gene end was trimmed by 7 bases and the J gene end by 4 bases; junction bases not matched to a gene: 2. CDR3 size: 11 residues.

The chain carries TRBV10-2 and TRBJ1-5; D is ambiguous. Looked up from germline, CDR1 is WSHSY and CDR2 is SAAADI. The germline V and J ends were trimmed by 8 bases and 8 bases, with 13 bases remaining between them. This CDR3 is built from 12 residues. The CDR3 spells CASAQVMEPQHF. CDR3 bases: TGCGCCAGCGCACAAGTGATGGAGCCCCAGCATTTT.

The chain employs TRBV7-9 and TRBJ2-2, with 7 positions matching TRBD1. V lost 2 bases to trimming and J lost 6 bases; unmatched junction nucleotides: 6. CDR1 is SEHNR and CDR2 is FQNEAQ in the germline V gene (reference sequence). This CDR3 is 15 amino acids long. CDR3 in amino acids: CASSLTGVYSGELFF. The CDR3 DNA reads TGTGCCAGCAGCTTAACAGGGGTATATTCCGGGGAGCTGTTTTTT.

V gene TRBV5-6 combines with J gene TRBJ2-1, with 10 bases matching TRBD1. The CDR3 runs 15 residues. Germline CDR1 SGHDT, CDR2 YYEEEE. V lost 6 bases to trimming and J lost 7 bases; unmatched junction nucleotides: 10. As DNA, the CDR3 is TGTGCCAGCACCTTCGGGACAGGGGCTGGGAATGAGCAGTTCTTC. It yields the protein CASTFGTGAGNEQFF.